A selection of T cell receptor beta chains follows, all from one sample in a study of spatial heterogeneity in lung cancer. One entry per CDR3 protein results from TCRdb running MiXCR on the 5' RACE reads. The sample shows some 52,000 distinct CDR3 sequences, around 7% of them seen only once. Sequencing used PBMCs, obtained at surgery. These receptors were taken from a female donor with early-stage non-small cell lung cancer. The CDR3 runs from the conserved cysteine through the conserved F or W. Fields, in order: J gene, V gene, CDR3 protein.

J gene: TRBJ1-5; V gene: TRBV7-9; CDR3 protein: CASSLGQVNQPQHF
J gene: TRBJ2-7; V gene: TRBV12-3/TRBV12-4; CDR3 protein: CASSFGGADEQYF
J gene: TRBJ2-5; V gene: TRBV7-7; CDR3 protein: CASSLAMRETQYF
J gene: TRBJ1-1; V gene: TRBV15; CDR3 protein: CATSREPRFGTGFAFF
J gene: TRBJ2-3; V gene: TRBV5-1; CDR3 protein: CASSGPTSGGQYTQYF
J gene: TRBJ2-7; V gene: TRBV20-1; CDR3 protein: CSARAPRAPRFSYEQYF
J gene: TRBJ2-7; V gene: TRBV3-1; CDR3 protein: CASSQAGGPYEQYF
J gene: TRBJ2-3; V gene: TRBV29-1; CDR3 protein: CSVEDRRGATDTQYF
J gene: TRBJ2-3; V gene: TRBV20-1; CDR3 protein: CSAIRGLAGTDTQYF
J gene: TRBJ2-5; V gene: TRBV7-9; CDR3 protein: CASSLPRETQYF
J gene: TRBJ2-7; V gene: TRBV2; CDR3 protein: CASQGAAYEQYF
J gene: TRBJ2-3; V gene: TRBV5-4; CDR3 protein: CASSPGREWDTQYF
J gene: TRBJ2-3; V gene: TRBV10-3; CDR3 protein: CASGTSGNTDTQYF
J gene: TRBJ1-5; V gene: TRBV4-3; CDR3 protein: CASSQDRGNQPQHF
J gene: TRBJ1-2; V gene: TRBV20-1; CDR3 protein: CSASPMITKSQNFGYTF
J gene: TRBJ2-3; V gene: TRBV9; CDR3 protein: CASSPGTSGVHTQYF